The clone carrying this T cell receptor (beta chain) appeared a single time. The antigen is unknown. Profiling relied on immunoSEQ multiplex PCR, and the TCRdb table lists in-frame clones only, not all of them. The repertoire holds 2,500,000 or so clones, with roughly 93% as singletons. Investigators divided CD4+ cells into CD45RA+ naive and CD45RA-negative memory subsets. The sample originates from a study of shared clonotypes between healthy human individuals. Study results and limitations: Naive subsets generally exceeded memory subsets in estimated richness. Non-shared clonotypes had lower generation probabilities than clonotypes shared by all four sorted-subset donors.

Sequencing used naive CD4+ T cells from PBMCs. Subset reported: CD45RA+ positively selected. This TCR derives from a man aged 18 to 35 in good health. Some clones in this sample may be carry-over from other donors' samples.

The CDR3 spells CASKSELAGELFF. The DNA for the CDR3 is TGTGCCAGCAAATCGGAGTTGGCCGGGGAGCTGTTTTTT. The chain carries TRBV2 and TRBJ2-2, with no clear D. Trimming took 7 bases from V and 6 from J, leaving 12 bases between them. CDR1 is SNHLY and CDR2 is FYNNEI in the germline V gene. CDR3 length: 13 amino acids.